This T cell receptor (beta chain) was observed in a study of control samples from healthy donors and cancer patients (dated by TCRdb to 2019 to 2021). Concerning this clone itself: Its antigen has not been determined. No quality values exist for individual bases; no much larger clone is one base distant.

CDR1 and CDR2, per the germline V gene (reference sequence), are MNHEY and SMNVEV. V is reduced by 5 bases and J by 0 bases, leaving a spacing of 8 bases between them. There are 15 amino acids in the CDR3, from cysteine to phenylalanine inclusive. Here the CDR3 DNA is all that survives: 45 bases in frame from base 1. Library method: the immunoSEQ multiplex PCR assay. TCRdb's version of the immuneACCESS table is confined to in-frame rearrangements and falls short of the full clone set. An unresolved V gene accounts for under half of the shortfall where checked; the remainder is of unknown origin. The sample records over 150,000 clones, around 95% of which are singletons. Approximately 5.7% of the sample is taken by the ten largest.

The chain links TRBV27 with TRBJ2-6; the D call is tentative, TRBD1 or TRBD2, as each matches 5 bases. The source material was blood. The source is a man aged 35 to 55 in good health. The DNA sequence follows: TGTGCCAGCAGTCCAGGGAGCTCTGGGGCCAACGTCCTGACTTTC. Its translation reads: CASSPGSSGANVLTF. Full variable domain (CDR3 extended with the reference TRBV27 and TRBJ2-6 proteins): EAQVTQNPRYLITVTGKKLTVTCSQNMNHEYMSWYRQDPGLGLRQIYYSMNVEVTDKGDVPEGYKVSRKEKRNFPLILESPSPNQTSLYFCASSPGSSGANVLTFGAGSRLTVL.